The TCR beta chain described here comes from a study of OX40 agonist ivuxolimab in advanced cancers. Overall study context: As their treatment, patients were administered ivuxolimab, an agonistic anti-OX40 (CD134) antibody. Treatment received earlier with anti-PD-1, anti-PD-L1 or anti-CTLA-4 agents was allowed, and around 40% had some.

Sequencing used immunoSEQ multiplex PCR; TCRdb keeps in-frame clones, though not all of them. The sample records about 75,000 clones, under 95% being singletons. V was shortened by 2 bases and J by 3 bases, with 13 bases between the two germline ends. Per germline, CDR1 WNHNN and CDR2 SYGVQD (reference sequence). The CDR3 has 15 residues. The TCR sequence derives from an adult with an advanced solid tumor such as melanoma, head and neck, liver or kidney cancer. The sample was CD4+ or CD8+ T cells sorted from blood, taken in a trial of the OX40 agonist ivuxolimab. This rearrangement joins TRBV10-1 to TRBJ1-1; D call uncertain. CDR3 sequence reads: CASSEPLPWDTEAFF. CDR3 in DNA: TGCGCCAGCAGTGAGCCGCTTCCGTGGGACACTGAAGCTTTCTTT.